This T cell receptor (beta chain) was sequenced in a study of blood T cell repertoires in COVID-19. Overall study: Samples came from the United States, Italy and Spain, spanning acute and convalescent COVID-19. T cells, B-cell-depleted T cells, or PBMCs supplied cDNA or gDNA.

Germline trimming cut 3 bases from V and 7 bases from J; bases unmatched to any gene: 14. Germline V gives CDR1 LNHDA, CDR2 SQIVND (reference sequence). There are 18 residues in the CDR3. Original methodology: Cell counts per sample came from amplifying reference gene primers. This table comes from immunoSEQ multiplex PCR, and its TCRdb copy is limited to in-frame clones, with some not included. That table is the source of V, J and clone size, and D and trimming were worked out from the DNA. The sample has about 250,000 clones, nearly 90% seen once; the top ten hold around 3%. The chain has TRBV19 and TRBJ2-2, with TRBD2 matching 10 bases. Sequenced material: peripheral blood. The sequence was obtained from a man aged 18 to 29 with active or convalescent COVID-19. The CDR3 DNA sequence: TGTGCCAGTAGTATCGGGATACTAAGCGGGAGGGCCAGCGGGGAGCTGTTTTTT. Residues: CASSIGILSGRASGELFF.